The text below deals with one T cell receptor beta chain. Its antigen remains unidentified. The table came from immunoSEQ multiplex PCR; TCRdb's copy has only in-frame clones and leaves some out. Of tens of thousands of clones in the sample, around 80% are singletons; the top ten hold around 8.4%. V was trimmed by 3 bases and J by 0 bases, leaving 6 bases between them. This CDR3 comprises 13 residues. The germline CDR1 and CDR2 sequences are LNHDA and SQIVND (reference sequence). This sample is part of a study of a mutant IDH1 vaccine in newly diagnosed glioma. Time point reported: week 23, last vaccination. A 20-mer mutant IDH1 peptide at 300 ug was injected subcutaneously with topical imiquimod.

Source: PBMCs, taken from a glioma patient whose treatment included an IDH1 peptide vaccine. The origin of this receptor is a woman aged 40 to 50 with glioma. Some clones in this sample may be carry-over from other donors' samples. V and J are TRBV19 and TRBJ2-7, with D hard to call. This chain's CDR3 is CASSISVSYEQYF. The DNA of the CDR3 is TGTGCCAGTAGTATCTCCGTCTCCTACGAGCAGTACTTC.